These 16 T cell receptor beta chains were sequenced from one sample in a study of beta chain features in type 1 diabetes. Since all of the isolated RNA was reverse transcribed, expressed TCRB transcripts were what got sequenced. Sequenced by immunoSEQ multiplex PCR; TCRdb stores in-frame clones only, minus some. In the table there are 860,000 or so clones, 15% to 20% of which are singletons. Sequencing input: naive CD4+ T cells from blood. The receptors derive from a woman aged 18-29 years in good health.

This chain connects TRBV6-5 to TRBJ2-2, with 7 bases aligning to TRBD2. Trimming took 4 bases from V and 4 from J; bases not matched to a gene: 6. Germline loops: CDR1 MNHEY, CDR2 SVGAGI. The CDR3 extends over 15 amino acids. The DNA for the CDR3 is TGTGCCAGCAGTTCGGCGGGAGCCCCCACCGGGGAGCTGTTTTTT. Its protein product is CASSSAGAPTGELFF.

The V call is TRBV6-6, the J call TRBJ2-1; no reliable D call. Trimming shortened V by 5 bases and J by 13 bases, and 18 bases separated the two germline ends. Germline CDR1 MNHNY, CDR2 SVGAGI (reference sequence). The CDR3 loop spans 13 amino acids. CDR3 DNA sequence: TGTGCCAGCAGTAACCCCGGCCCAGCGAGACAGTTCTTC. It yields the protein CASSNPGPARQFF.

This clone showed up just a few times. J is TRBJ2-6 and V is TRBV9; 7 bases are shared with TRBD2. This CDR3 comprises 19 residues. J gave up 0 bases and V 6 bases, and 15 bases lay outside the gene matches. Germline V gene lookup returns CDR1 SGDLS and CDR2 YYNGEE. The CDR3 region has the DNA TGTGCCAGCAACAACCACCGGGAGGCTAACCCCTCTGGGGCCAACGTCCTGACTTTC. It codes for CASNNHREANPSGANVLTF.

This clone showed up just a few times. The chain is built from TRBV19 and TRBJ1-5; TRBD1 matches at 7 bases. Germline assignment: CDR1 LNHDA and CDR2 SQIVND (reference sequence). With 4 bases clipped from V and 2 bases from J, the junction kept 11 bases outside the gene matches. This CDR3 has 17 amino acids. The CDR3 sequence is CASSTSYRGSGNQPQHF. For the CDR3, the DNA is TGTGCCAGTAGTACCTCCTACAGGGGTTCAGGCAATCAGCCCCAGCATTTT.

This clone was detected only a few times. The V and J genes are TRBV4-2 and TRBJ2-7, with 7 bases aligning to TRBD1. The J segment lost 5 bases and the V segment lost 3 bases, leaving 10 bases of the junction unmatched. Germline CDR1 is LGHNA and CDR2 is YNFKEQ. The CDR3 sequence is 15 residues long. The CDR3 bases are TGTGCCAGCAGCCATTTGCCGGGACAGCCTCACGAGCAGTACTTC. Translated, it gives CASSHLPGQPHEQYF.

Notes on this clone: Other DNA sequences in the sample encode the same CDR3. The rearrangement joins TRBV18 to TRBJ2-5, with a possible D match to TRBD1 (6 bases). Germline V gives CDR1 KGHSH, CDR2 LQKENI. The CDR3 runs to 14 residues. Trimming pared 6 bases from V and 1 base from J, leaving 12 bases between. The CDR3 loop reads CASSPRQVQETQYF. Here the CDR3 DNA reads TGTGCCAGCTCGCCCCGACAGGTCCAAGAGACCCAGTACTTC.

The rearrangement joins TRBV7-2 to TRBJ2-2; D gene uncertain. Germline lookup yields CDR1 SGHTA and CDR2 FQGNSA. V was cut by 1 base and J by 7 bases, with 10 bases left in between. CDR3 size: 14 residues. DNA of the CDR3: TGTGCCAGCAGCTTAGACAGCTATCTCGGGGAGCTGTTTTTT. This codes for CASSLDSYLGELFF.

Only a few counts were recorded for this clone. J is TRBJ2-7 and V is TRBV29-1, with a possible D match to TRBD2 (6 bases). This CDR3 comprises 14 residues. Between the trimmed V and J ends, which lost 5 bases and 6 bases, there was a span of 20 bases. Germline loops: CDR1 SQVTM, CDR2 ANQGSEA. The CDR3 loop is CSVRWDWSPPEQYF. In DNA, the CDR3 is TGCAGCGTTCGATGGGACTGGAGTCCTCCCGAGCAGTACTTC.

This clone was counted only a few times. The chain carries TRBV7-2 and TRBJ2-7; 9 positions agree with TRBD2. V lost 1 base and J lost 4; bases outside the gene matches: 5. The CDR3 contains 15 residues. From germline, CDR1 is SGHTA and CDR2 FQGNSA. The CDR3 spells CASSLVAGDLYEQYF. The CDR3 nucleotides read TGTGCCAGCAGCTTAGTAGCGGGAGACTTATACGAGCAGTACTTC.

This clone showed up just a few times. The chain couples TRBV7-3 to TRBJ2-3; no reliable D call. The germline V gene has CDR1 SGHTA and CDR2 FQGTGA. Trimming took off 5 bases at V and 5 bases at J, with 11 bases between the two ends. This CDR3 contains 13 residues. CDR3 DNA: TGTGCCAGCAGCACTACGTGGCAAGATACGCAGTATTTT. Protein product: CASSTTWQDTQYF. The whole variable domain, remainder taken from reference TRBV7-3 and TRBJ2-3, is GAGVSQTPSNKVTEKGKYVELRCDPISGHTALYWYRQSLGQGPEFLIYFQGTGAADDSGLPNDRFFAVRPEGSVSTLKIQRTERGDSAVYLCASSTTWQDTQYFGPGTRLTVL.

Here the CDR3 reads CASKGVATNEKLFF. The DNA of the CDR3 is TGTGCCAGCAAGGGTGTTGCAACTAATGAAAAACTGTTTTTT. V usage is TRBV27 and J usage is TRBJ1-4; D unclear. CDR3 length equals 14 residues. V gave up 7 bases and J gave up 0 bases, with 9 bases separating them. CDR1 MNHEY and CDR2 SMNVEV come from the germline V gene (reference sequence).

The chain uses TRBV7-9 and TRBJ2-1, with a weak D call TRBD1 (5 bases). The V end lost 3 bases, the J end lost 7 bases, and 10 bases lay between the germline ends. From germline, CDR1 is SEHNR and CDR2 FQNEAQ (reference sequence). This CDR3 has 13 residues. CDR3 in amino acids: CASSLRRTNEQFF. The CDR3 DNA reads TGTGCCAGCAGCTTGAGACGGACAAATGAGCAGTTCTTC.

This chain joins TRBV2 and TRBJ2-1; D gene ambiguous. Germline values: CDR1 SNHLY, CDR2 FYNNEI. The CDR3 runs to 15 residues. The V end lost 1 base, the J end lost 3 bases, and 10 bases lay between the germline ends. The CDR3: CASSEVALSYNEQFF. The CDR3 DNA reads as TGTGCCAGCAGTGAAGTTGCATTGAGCTACAATGAGCAGTTCTTC.

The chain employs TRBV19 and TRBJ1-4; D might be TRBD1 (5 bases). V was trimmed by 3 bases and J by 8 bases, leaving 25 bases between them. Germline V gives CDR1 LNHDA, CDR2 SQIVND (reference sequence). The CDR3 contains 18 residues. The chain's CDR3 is CASSMGPKSGVLIEKLFF. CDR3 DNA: TGTGCCAGTAGTATGGGACCGAAGTCGGGTGTACTTATCGAAAAACTGTTTTTT.

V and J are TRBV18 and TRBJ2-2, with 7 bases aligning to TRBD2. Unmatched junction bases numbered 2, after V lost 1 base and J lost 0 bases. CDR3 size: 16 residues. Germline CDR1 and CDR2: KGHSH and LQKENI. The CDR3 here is CASSPLAGTNTGELFF. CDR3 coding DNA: TGTGCCAGCTCACCACTAGCGGGTACGAACACCGGGGAGCTGTTTTTT.

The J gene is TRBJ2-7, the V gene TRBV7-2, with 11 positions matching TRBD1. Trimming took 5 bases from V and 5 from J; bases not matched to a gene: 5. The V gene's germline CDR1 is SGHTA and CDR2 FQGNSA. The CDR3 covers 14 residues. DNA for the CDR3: TGTGCCAGCAGCGCGGACAGGGGGCCTCACGAGCAGTACTTC. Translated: CASSADRGPHEQYF.